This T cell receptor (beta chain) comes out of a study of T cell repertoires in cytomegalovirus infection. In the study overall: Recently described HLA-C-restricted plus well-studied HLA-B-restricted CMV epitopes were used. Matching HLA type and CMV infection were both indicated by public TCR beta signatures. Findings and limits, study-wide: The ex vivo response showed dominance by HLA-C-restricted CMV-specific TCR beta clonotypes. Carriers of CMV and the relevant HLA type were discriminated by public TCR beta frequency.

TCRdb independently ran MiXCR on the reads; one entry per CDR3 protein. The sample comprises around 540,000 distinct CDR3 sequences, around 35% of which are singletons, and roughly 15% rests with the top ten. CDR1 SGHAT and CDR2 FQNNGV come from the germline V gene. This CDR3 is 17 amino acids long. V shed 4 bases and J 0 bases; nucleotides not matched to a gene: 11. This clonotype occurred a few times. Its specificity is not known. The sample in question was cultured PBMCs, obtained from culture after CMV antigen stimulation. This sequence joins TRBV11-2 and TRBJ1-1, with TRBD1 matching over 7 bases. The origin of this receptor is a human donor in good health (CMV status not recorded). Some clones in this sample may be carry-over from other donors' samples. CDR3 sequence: CASSWYPGGTMNTEAFF. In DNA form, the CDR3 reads TGTGCCAGCAGCTGGTACCCAGGGGGGACGATGAACACTGAAGCTTTCTTT.